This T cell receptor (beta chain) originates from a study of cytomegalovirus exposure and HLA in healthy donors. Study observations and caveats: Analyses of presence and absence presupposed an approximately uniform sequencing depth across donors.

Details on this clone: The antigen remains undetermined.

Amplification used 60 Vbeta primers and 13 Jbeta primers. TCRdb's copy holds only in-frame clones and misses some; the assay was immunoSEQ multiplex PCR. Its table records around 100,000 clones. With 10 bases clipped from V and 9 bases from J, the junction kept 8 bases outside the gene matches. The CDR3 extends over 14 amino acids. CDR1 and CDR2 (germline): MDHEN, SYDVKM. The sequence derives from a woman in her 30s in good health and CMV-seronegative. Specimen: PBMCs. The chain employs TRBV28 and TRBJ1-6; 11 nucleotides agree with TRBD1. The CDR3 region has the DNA TGTGCCACCGGCGGACAGGGGGCGCGTTCACCCCTCCACTTT. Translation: CATGGQGARSPLHF.